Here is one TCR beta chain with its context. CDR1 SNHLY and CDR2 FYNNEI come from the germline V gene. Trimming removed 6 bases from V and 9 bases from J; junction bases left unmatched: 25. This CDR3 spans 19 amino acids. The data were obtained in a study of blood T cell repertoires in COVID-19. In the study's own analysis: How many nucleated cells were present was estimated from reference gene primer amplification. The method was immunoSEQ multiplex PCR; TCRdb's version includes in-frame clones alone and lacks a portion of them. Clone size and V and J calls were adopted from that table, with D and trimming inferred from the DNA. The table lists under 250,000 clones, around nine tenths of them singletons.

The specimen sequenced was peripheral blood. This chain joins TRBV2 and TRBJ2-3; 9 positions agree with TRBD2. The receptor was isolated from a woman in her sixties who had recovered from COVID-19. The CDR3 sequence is CASSGSRTRGGEGLSTQYF. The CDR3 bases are TGTGCCAGCAGCGGCAGTAGGACCCGCGGGGGGGAAGGCTTATCCACGCAGTATTTT.